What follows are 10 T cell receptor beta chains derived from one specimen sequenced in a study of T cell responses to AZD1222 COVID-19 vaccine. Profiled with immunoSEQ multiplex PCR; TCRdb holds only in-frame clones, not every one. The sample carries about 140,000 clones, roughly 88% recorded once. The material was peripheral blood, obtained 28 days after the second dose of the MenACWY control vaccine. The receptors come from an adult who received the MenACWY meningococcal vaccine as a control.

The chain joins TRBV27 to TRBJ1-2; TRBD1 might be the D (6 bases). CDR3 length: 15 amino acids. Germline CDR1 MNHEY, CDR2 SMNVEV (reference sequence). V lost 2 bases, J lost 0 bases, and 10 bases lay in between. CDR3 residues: CASSLRGGANYGYTF. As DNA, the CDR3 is TGTGCCAGCAGTTTAAGGGGGGGGGCTAACTATGGCTACACCTTC.

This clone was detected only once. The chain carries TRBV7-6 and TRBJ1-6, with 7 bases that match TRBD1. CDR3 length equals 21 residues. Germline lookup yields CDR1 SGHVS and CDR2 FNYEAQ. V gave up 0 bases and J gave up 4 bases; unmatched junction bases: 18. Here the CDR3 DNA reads TGTGCCAGCAGCTTAGCGCAAAGGGTAACAGGGGACGGGACGTATAATTCACCCCTCCACTTT. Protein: CASSLAQRVTGDGTYNSPLHF.

CDR3 region: CASRVGGGNEKLFF. As DNA, the CDR3 is TGTGCCAGCAGAGTAGGGGGGGGAAATGAAAAACTGTTTTTT. The chain employs TRBV28 and TRBJ1-4; possible D gene TRBD1, 6 bases. Trimming pared 6 bases from V and 5 bases from J, leaving 13 bases between. This CDR3 spans 14 amino acids. Germline-derived CDR1 and CDR2 are MDHEN and SYDVKM.

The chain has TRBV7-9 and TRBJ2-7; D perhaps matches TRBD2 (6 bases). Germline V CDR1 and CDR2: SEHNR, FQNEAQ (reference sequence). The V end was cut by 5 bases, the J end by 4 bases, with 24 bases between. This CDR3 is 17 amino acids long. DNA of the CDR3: TGTGCCAGCAGCGCCAGGATCCTGGGACTGAAATCGTACGAGCAGTACTTC. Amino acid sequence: CASSARILGLKSYEQYF.

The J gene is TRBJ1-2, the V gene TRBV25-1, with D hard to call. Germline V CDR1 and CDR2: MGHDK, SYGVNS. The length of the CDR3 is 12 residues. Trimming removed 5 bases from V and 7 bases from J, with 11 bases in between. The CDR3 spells CASSRADGGYTF. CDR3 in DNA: TGTGCCAGCAGTCGCGCGGATGGTGGCTACACCTTC.

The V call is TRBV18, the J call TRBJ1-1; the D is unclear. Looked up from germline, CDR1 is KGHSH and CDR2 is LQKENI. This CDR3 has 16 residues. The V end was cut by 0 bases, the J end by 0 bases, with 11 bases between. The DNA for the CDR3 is TGTGCCAGCTCACCACCTGGTTTGGGGTTGAACACTGAAGCTTTCTTT. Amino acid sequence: CASSPPGLGLNTEAFF.

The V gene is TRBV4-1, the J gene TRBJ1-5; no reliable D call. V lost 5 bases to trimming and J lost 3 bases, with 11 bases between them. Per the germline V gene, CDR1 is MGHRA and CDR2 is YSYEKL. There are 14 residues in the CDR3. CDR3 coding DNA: TGCGCCAGCAGCTCGCAGCTTCACAATCAGCCCCAGCATTTT. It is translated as CASSSQLHNQPQHF.

In nucleotides, the CDR3 is TGTGCCAGCAGCGTATCTAGCGGGGATGCTGCCGGGGAGCTGTTTTTT. Protein sequence: CASSVSSGDAAGELFF. The rearrangement joins TRBV9 to TRBJ2-2, with 9 bases lining up with TRBD2. The CDR3 runs to 16 residues. CDR1 SGDLS and CDR2 YYNGEE come from the germline V gene. Trimming removed 1 base from V and 6 bases from J; junction bases left unmatched: 7.

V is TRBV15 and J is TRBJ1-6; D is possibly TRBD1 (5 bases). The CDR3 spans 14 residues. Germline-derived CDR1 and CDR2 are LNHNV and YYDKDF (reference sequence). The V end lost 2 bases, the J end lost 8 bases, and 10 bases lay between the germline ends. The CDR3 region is CATSRSRAYSPLHF. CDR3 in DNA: TGTGCCACCAGCAGAAGCAGGGCTTATTCACCCCTCCACTTT.

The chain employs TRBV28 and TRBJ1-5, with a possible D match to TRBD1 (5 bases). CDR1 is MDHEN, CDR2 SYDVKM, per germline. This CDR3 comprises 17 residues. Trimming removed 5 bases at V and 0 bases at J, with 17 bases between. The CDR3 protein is CASSQIDAGSSNQPQHF. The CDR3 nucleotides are TGTGCCAGCAGTCAAATCGACGCAGGGAGTAGCAATCAGCCCCAGCATTTT. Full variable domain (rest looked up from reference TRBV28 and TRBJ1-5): DVKVTQSSRYLVKRTGEKVFLECVQDMDHENMFWYRQDPGLGLRLIYFSYDVKMKEKGDIPEGYSVSREKKERFSLILESASTNQTSMYLCASSQIDAGSSNQPQHFGDGTRLSIL.